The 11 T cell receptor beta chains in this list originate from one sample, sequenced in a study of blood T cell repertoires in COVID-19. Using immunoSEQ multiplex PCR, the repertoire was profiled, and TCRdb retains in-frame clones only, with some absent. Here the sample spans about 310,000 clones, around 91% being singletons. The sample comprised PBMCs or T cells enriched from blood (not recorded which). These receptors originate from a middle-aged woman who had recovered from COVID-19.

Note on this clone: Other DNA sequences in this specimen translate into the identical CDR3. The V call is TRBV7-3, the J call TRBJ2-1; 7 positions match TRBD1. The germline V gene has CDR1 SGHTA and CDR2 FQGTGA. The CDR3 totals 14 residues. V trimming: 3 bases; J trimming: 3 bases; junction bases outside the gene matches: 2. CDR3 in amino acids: CASSLAGGYNEQFF. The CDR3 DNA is TGTGCCAGCAGCTTGGCAGGGGGCTACAATGAGCAGTTCTTC.

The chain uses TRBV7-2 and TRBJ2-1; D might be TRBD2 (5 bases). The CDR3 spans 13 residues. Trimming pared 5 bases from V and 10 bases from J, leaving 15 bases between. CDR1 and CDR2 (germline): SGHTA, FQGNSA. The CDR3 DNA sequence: TGTGCCAGCAGCCTCGTCCCGGGCGGGGAGCAGTTCTTC. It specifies CASSLVPGGEQFF.

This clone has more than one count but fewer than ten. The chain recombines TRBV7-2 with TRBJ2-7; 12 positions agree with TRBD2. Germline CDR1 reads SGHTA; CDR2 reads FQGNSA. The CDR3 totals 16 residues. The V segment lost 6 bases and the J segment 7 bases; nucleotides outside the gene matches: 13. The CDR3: CASSQPRASGRVEQYF. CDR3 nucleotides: TGTGCCAGCAGTCAACCACGGGCTAGCGGGAGGGTTGAGCAGTACTTC.

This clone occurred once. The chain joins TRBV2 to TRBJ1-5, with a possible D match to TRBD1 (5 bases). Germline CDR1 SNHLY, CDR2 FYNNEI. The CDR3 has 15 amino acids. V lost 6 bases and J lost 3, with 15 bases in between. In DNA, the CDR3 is TGTGCCAGCAGACCACCGGGACTGATCAATCAGCCCCAGCATTTT. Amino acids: CASRPPGLINQPQHF.

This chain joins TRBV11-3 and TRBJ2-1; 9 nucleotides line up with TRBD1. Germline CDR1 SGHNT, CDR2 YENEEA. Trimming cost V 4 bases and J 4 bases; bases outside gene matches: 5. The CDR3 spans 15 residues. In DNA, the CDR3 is TGTGCCAGCAGCTCACGGACAGGGGTGTACAATGAGCAGTTCTTC. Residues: CASSSRTGVYNEQFF.

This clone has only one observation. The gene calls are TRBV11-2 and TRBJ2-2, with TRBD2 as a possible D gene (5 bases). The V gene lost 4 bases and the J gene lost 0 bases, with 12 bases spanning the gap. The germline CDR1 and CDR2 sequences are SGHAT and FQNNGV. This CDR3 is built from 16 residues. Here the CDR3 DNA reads TGTGCCAGCAGCTCCGGACTCTACGCGAACACCGGGGAGCTGTTTTTT. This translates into CASSSGLYANTGELFF.

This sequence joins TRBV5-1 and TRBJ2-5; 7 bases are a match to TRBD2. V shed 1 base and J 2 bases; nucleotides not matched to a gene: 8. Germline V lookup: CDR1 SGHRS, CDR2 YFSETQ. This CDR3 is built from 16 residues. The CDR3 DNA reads TGCGCCAGCAGCTTGTTGGCGGGAGTTGGTCAAGAGACCCAGTACTTC. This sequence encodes CASSLLAGVGQETQYF. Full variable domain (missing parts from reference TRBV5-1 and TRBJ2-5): KAGVTQTPRYLIKTRGQQVTLSCSPISGHRSVSWYQQTPGQGLQFLFEYFSETQRNKGNFPGRFSGRQFSNSRSEMNVSTLELGDSALYLCASSLLAGVGQETQYFGPGTRLLVL.

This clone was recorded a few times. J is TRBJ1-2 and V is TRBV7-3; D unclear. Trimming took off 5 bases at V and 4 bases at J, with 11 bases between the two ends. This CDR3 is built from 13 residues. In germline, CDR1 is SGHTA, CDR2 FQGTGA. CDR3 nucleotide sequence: TGTGCCAGCAGCCGGGTAGGAAGCTATGGCTACACCTTC. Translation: CASSRVGSYGYTF.

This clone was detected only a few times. CDR3 loop: CASSPRGGTGELFF. CDR3 sequence (DNA): TGTGCCAGCAGCCCCCGTGGAGGGACCGGGGAGCTGTTTTTT. This rearrangement joins TRBV11-3 to TRBJ2-2; possible D gene TRBD2, 6 bases. CDR3 length: 14 residues. Trimming removed 5 bases from V and 5 bases from J, with 12 bases in between. Germline lookup yields CDR1 SGHNT and CDR2 YENEEA.

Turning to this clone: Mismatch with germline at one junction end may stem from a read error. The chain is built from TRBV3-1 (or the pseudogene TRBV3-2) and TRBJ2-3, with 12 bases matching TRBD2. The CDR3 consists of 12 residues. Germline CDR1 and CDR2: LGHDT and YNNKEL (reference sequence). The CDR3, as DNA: TGTGCCAGCAGCCAAAGGACTAGCGGGGCACTCTTT. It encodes CASSQRTSGALF.

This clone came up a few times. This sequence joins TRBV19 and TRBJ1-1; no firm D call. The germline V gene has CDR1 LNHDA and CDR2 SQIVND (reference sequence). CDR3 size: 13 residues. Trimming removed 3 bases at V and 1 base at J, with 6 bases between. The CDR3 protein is CASSIAENTEAFF. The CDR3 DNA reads TGTGCCAGTAGTATCGCAGAGAACACTGAAGCTTTCTTT.